The entry below gives a single T cell receptor (beta chain) sequence along with its context. Its cognate antigen is unknown. The sample comes from a study of CD8+CD57+ T cells in acquired aplastic anemia. Turning to the study itself: An average of 3.2 ug of DNA was obtained from sorted CD4+ and CD8+ cells.

Regarding the study as a whole: There were twenty-nine CD8+ CDR3 sequences that occurred in both patients and controls.

TCR beta VDJ and CDR3 profiling used genomic DNA as template. MiXCR, applied by TCRdb to the reads, yields one record per CDR3 protein. The sample lists over 250,000 distinct CDR3 sequences, under 60% seen once, with roughly 1.2% in the top ten. Previously, flow cytometry had revealed CD8+CD57+ cell expansion in the patients chosen for sequencing. All patients were therapy-naive when blood was sampled. Trimming at V came to 7 bases and at J to 7 bases, leaving 7 bases not matched to a gene. This CDR3 is 13 amino acids long. Germline V gives CDR1 LNHDA, CDR2 SQIVND (reference sequence). This receptor was identified in a human donor with aplastic anemia. The V gene is TRBV19, the J gene TRBJ1-2; 9 bases map to TRBD1. The sample comprised sorted CD4+, CD8+, or CD8+CD57+ T cells (not recorded which) from PBMCs. The CDR3 DNA is TGTGCCAGTACTCCGGGACAGGGATCTGGCTACACCTTC. Amino acids: CASTPGQGSGYTF.